The 27 T cell receptor beta chains reported below all come from one sample, sequenced in a study of T cell responses to AZD1222 COVID-19 vaccine. Libraries were prepared by immunoSEQ multiplex PCR; TCRdb keeps only in-frame clonotypes and omits some of them. This sample has roughly 150,000 clones, with approximately 88% found just once. Sequenced material: peripheral blood, taken 28 days after the second AZD1222 dose. These receptors were taken from an adult who received the AZD1222 COVID-19 vaccine.

The V gene is TRBV7-9, the J gene TRBJ2-5, with D possibly matching TRBD1 (6 bases). Germline CDR1 SEHNR, CDR2 FQNEAQ (reference sequence). The CDR3 is 17 amino acids. The V gene lost 1 base and the J gene lost 2 bases, with 17 bases spanning the gap. CDR3: CASSLVLGDILQETQYF. CDR3 bases: TGTGCCAGCAGCTTAGTCCTGGGGGACATATTACAAGAGACCCAGTACTTC.

The chain combines TRBV6-1 with TRBJ1-1; D is perhaps TRBD1 (5 bases). V was cut by 3 bases and J by 3 bases, with 11 bases left in between. The CDR3 covers 14 residues. Looked up from germline, CDR1 is MNHNS and CDR2 is SASEGT. CDR3 sequence: CASSDGQGYTEAFF. CDR3 coding DNA: TGTGCCAGCAGTGACGGTCAGGGCTACACTGAAGCTTTCTTT.

This rearrangement joins TRBV5-5 to TRBJ1-3, with D uncertain. In germline, CDR1 is SGHKS, CDR2 YYEKEE (reference sequence). V was trimmed by 6 bases and J by 0 bases, leaving 16 bases between them. This CDR3 is 16 amino acids long. CDR3 region: CASTPNSAFSGNTIYF. In nucleotides, the CDR3 is TGTGCCAGCACCCCGAATTCGGCCTTCTCTGGAAACACCATATATTTT.

The gene calls are TRBV5-1 and TRBJ1-1; a weak D match, TRBD1 (6 bases). From germline, CDR1 is SGHRS and CDR2 YFSETQ. V gave up 6 bases and J gave up 1 base, with 16 bases separating them. The CDR3 is 15 residues long. The DNA for the CDR3 is TGCGCCAGCACTAGAACAGGGTGGGAGAACACTGAAGCTTTCTTT. Protein sequence: CASTRTGWENTEAFF.

The chain couples TRBV10-3 to TRBJ1-6; D gene uncertain. The CDR3 has 16 residues. Germline CDR1 reads ENHRY; CDR2 reads SYGVKD. Trimming removed 0 bases from V and 9 bases from J, with 15 bases in between. CDR3 region: CAISESVGYIGSPLHF. Here the CDR3 DNA reads TGTGCCATCAGTGAGTCGGTAGGATACATAGGTTCACCCCTCCACTTT.

This clone was seen just once. The J gene is TRBJ2-3, the V gene TRBV29-1; 9 nucleotides align to TRBD2. There are 15 residues in the CDR3. Germline V gene sequence: CDR1 SQVTM, CDR2 ANQGSEA. V gave up 0 bases and J gave up 4 bases; unmatched junction bases: 5. CDR3 region: CSVEDTASGADTQYF. DNA for the CDR3: TGCAGCGTTGAAGATACAGCTAGCGGGGCAGATACGCAGTATTTT.

CDR3 in amino acids: CASSLYEYEQYF. For the CDR3, the DNA is TGTGCCAGCAGCTTATACGAATACGAGCAGTACTTC. This rearrangement joins TRBV7-2 to TRBJ2-7, with D unresolved. Germline assignment: CDR1 SGHTA and CDR2 FQGNSA. V dropped 2 bases and J dropped 4 bases, with 6 bases sitting between them. CDR3 length equals 12 residues.

The genes are TRBV7-2 and TRBJ1-2; 7 nucleotides match TRBD1. The ends lost 5 bases at V and 5 bases at J; junction bases unmatched: 14. Looked up from germline, CDR1 is SGHTA and CDR2 is FQGNSA. The CDR3 extends over 16 amino acids. The CDR3 region has the DNA TGTGCCAGCAGCCCCCATGGGACAGTCCTGGGTTATGGCTACACCTTC. This gives the protein CASSPHGTVLGYGYTF.

The rearrangement links TRBV12-5 to TRBJ2-2; either TRBD1 or TRBD2 may supply D (5 bases each). The CDR3 is 16 amino acids. The V and J ends lost 2 bases and 4 bases respectively, with 14 bases between them. CDR1 is LGHNT and CDR2 is FRNRAP in the germline V gene. The CDR3 spells CASGLRRGPTTGELFF. The CDR3 DNA reads as TGTGCTAGTGGTTTGAGACGGGGACCCACCACCGGGGAGCTGTTTTTT.

The chain combines TRBV5-1 with TRBJ2-2; TRBD1 aligns across 7 bases. CDR1 is SGHRS, CDR2 YFSETQ, per germline. This CDR3 contains 16 residues. V shed 0 bases and J 6 bases; nucleotides not matched to a gene: 8. CDR3 in DNA: TGCGCCAGCAGCTTGGCTTCGACAGGGATCGCCGGGGAGCTGTTTTTT. Amino acid sequence: CASSLASTGIAGELFF.

The chain has TRBV5-5 and TRBJ1-6, with D possibly matching TRBD1 (6 bases). The CDR3 length is 16 residues. Between the trimmed V and J ends, which lost 0 bases and 9 bases, there was a span of 16 bases. Germline V gene data show CDR1 as SGHKS and CDR2 as YYEKEE (reference sequence). CDR3 bases: TGTGCCAGCAGCTTGGCCGCTACAGGGTTAGGTTCACCCCTCCACTTT. Its protein product is CASSLAATGLGSPLHF. Drawing the rest from reference TRBV5-5 and TRBJ1-6, the complete variable domain is DAGVTQSPTHLIKTRGQQVTLRCSPISGHKSVSWYQQVLGQGPQFIFQYYEKEERGRGNFPDRFSARQFPNYSSELNVNALLLGDSALYLCASSLAATGLGSPLHFGNGTRLTVT.

The genes are TRBV27 and TRBJ1-2; D is undetermined. Germline V gives CDR1 MNHEY, CDR2 SMNVEV (reference sequence). This CDR3 spans 13 amino acids. V was clipped by 5 bases and J by 1 base, with 8 bases between them. The CDR3 DNA sequence: TGTGCCAGCAGTCCGGCTGGTAACTATGGCTACACCTTC. Translation gives CASSPAGNYGYTF.

This rearrangement joins TRBV27 to TRBJ2-1, with a tentative D call TRBD2 (5 bases). The V end was cut by 3 bases, the J end by 7 bases, with 13 bases between. This CDR3 has 14 amino acids. From germline, CDR1 is MNHEY and CDR2 SMNVEV (reference sequence). The CDR3 sequence is CASSLALRRNEQFF. CDR3 nucleotides: TGTGCCAGCAGTTTGGCCCTCCGGAGGAATGAGCAGTTCTTC.

V gene TRBV10-1 combines with J gene TRBJ1-4; 7 bases line up with TRBD1. CDR1 is WNHNN and CDR2 is SYGVQD in the germline V gene (reference sequence). The CDR3 consists of 15 residues. With V trimmed by 0 bases and J by 3 bases, 1 base remained unmatched. The DNA of the CDR3 is TGCGCCAGCAGTGAGTCCGGGACAGCTAATGAAAAACTGTTTTTT. Amino acids: CASSESGTANEKLFF.

The gene calls are TRBV2 and TRBJ2-1; D is possibly TRBD1 (5 bases). The V gene's germline CDR1 is SNHLY and CDR2 FYNNEI. This CDR3 spans 14 amino acids. V was shortened by 3 bases and J by 9 bases, with 15 bases between the two germline ends. The CDR3 nucleotides are TGTGCCAGCAGTGACAGGGTGCTTTGGGGTGAGCAGTTCTTC. The encoded protein is CASSDRVLWGEQFF.

This chain uses TRBV4-1 with TRBJ2-3; 7 bases map to TRBD1. From germline, CDR1 is MGHRA and CDR2 YSYEKL. This CDR3 comprises 15 residues. Trimming took 2 bases from V and 2 from J; bases not matched to a gene: 4. In nucleotides, the CDR3 is TGCGCCAGCAGCCAAACGGGACAGAACACAGATACGCAGTATTTT. Its translation is CASSQTGQNTDTQYF.

The chain employs TRBV6-5 and TRBJ1-1; TRBD1 aligns across 9 bases. This CDR3 is 14 amino acids long. Germline V gene data show CDR1 as MNHEY and CDR2 as SVGAGI. With 4 bases clipped from V and 5 bases from J, the junction kept 5 bases outside the gene matches. For the CDR3, the DNA is TGTGCCAGCAGTTTGACAGGGGGTGGAACTGAAGCTTTCTTT. This encodes CASSLTGGGTEAFF.

The V and J genes are TRBV4-2 and TRBJ2-5; D might be TRBD1 (5 bases). Germline V gene sequence: CDR1 LGHNA, CDR2 YNFKEQ. Between the trimmed V and J ends, which lost 4 bases and 1 base, there was a span of 10 bases. The CDR3 sequence is 14 residues long. In nucleotides, the CDR3 is TGTGCCAGCAGCCTACATGGGGCCCAAGAGACCCAGTACTTC. It codes for CASSLHGAQETQYF.

V gene TRBV29-1 combines with J gene TRBJ1-6; a weak D match, TRBD1 (5 bases). The germline gives CDR1 SQVTM, CDR2 ANQGSEA. The length of the CDR3 is 13 residues. Trimming removed 6 bases from V and 11 bases from J, with 17 bases in between. This chain's CDR3 is CSVGGSVGTPLHF. CDR3 DNA: TGCAGCGTGGGGGGGTCGGTGGGAACACCCCTCCACTTT.

The CDR3 sequence: CASSLGTSGGETQYF. The CDR3 region has the DNA TGCGCCAGCAGCTTGGGGACTAGCGGGGGTGAGACCCAGTACTTC. This rearrangement joins TRBV5-1 to TRBJ2-5; TRBD2 matches at 13 bases. The CDR3 consists of 15 residues. Germline V gene data show CDR1 as SGHRS and CDR2 as YFSETQ. V lost 0 bases to trimming and J lost 5 bases; unmatched junction nucleotides: 1.

The rearrangement joins TRBV9 to TRBJ1-1; D remains unclear. Per germline, CDR1 SGDLS and CDR2 YYNGEE. Trimming took 0 bases from V and 1 from J, leaving 7 bases between them. This CDR3 is built from 14 residues. DNA for the CDR3: TGTGCCAGCAGCGTAGCTGGAGGGAACACTGAAGCTTTCTTT. It codes for CASSVAGGNTEAFF. The variable domain in full, with the rest retrieved from reference TRBV9 and TRBJ1-1, is DSGVTQTPKHLITATGQRVTLRCSPRSGDLSVYWYQQSLDQGLQFLIQYYNGEERAKGNILERFSAQQFPDLHSELNLSSLELGDSALYFCASSVAGGNTEAFFGQGTRLTVV.

This clone was seen only once. In the same sample, other DNA sequences code for this CDR3. The chain carries TRBV20-1 and TRBJ1-2; D uncertain. Deletions cut 6 bases from V and 4 bases from J, with 6 bases between. The CDR3 spans 10 residues. CDR1 DFQATT and CDR2 SNEGSKA come from the germline V gene (reference sequence). The CDR3 reads CSARSYGYTF. The CDR3 bases are TGCAGTGCACGGAGCTATGGCTACACCTTC.

V is TRBV4-1 and J is TRBJ1-5, with 9 bases identical to TRBD1. With V trimmed by 1 base and J by 1 base, 5 bases remained unmatched. The CDR3 totals 17 residues. Germline loops: CDR1 MGHRA, CDR2 YSYEKL. The CDR3 nucleotides are TGCGCCAGCAGCCAAGGGGGACAGGGTAAAAGCAATCAGCCCCAGCATTTT. Translated, it gives CASSQGGQGKSNQPQHF.

The rearrangement joins TRBV12-3 or TRBV12-4 to TRBJ2-1, with a tentative D call TRBD1 (6 bases). V was cut by 5 bases and J by 7 bases, with 9 bases left in between. The CDR3 length is 12 residues. The DNA of the CDR3 is TGTGCCAGCAGTACTGGACAGAATGAGCAGTTCTTC. This gives the protein CASSTGQNEQFF.

A single count supports this clone. The V gene is TRBV4-1, the J gene TRBJ1-6; weak D call: TRBD1 (5 bases). CDR3 length: 19 residues. Germline V gene sequence: CDR1 MGHRA, CDR2 YSYEKL. Trimming stripped 0 bases from V and 0 bases from J, with 15 bases between. CDR3 coding DNA: TGCGCCAGCAGCCAAGATGGGGGATGGCAGAGCTCCTATAATTCACCCCTCCACTTT. This sequence encodes CASSQDGGWQSSYNSPLHF.

The chain links TRBV11-1 to TRBJ1-1; D unresolved. V shed 2 bases and J shed 8 bases, with 12 bases lying between them. The CDR3 consists of 13 residues. Germline values: CDR1 SGHAT, CDR2 FQDESV (reference sequence). CDR3 nucleotide sequence: TGTGCCAGCAGCTTATCGCCCCTCAAAGAAGCTTTCTTT. Translated, it gives CASSLSPLKEAFF.

The chain joins TRBV4-1 to TRBJ1-1; maybe TRBD1 (5 bases). The germline V and J ends were trimmed by 2 bases and 5 bases, with 12 bases remaining between them. CDR1 and CDR2 (germline): MGHRA, YSYEKL. CDR3 length: 14 amino acids. The CDR3 DNA is TGCGCCAGCAGCCAACAGGAGAGGGGTACTGAAGCTTTCTTT. It codes for CASSQQERGTEAFF.